The 18 T cell receptor beta chains below were found in one sample sequenced in a study of T-cell reconstitution after alpha-beta-depleted transplantation in children. A library of TCRbeta sequences, prepared with unique molecular identifiers, was generated. In TCRdb, the PCR reads were re-called with MiXCR into one record per CDR3 protein. The table lists around 580,000 distinct CDR3 sequences, approximately 22% of them singletons. The sequencing used PBMCs, mostly from graft donor cells, collected 360 days after TCRalphabeta/CD19-depleted stem cell transplant. The receptors come from a boy under three years old who had a stem cell transplant for acute myeloid leukemia, so the T cells may come from the graft donor.

This clonotype was observed many times. The chain employs TRBV12-3 or TRBV12-4 and TRBJ2-7; 7 bases agree with TRBD1. The CDR3 covers 14 residues. V was clipped by 6 bases and J by 0 bases; unmatched bases: 5. The CDR3 DNA reads as TGTGCCAGCAGCGGGACAGCAAGCTCCTACGAGCAGTACGTC. Translating it yields CASSGTASSYEQYV.

The J gene is TRBJ1-5, the V gene TRBV29-1; 11 bases fit TRBD1. This CDR3 is 15 amino acids long. CDR1 is SQVTM, CDR2 ANQGSEA, per germline. Trimming removed 6 bases from V and 3 bases from J; junction bases left unmatched: 7. The CDR3: CSVAGTGGPNQPQHF. For the CDR3, the DNA is TGCAGCGTCGCGGGGACAGGGGGTCCCAATCAGCCCCAGCATTTT.

This clonotype showed up just a few times. The chain employs TRBV28 and TRBJ1-1; 8 nucleotides agree with TRBD1. V lost 6 bases and J lost 5; bases outside the gene matches: 8. There are 14 residues in the CDR3. Germline CDR1 is MDHEN and CDR2 is SYDVKM. This chain's CDR3 is CASSPDRDWTEAFF. The DNA of the CDR3 is TGTGCCAGCAGCCCGGACAGGGATTGGACTGAAGCTTTCTTT.

The chain carries TRBV7-8 and TRBJ1-2, with 7 positions matching TRBD1. There are 15 residues in the CDR3. Germline assignment: CDR1 SGHVS and CDR2 FQNEAQ. With V trimmed by 0 bases and J by 7 bases, 8 bases remained unmatched. CDR3 amino acids: CASSLALDRAGGYTF. The DNA for the CDR3 is TGTGCCAGCAGCTTAGCCCTCGACAGGGCGGGTGGCTACACCTTC.

The genes are TRBV10-1 and TRBJ2-2; 11 bases fit TRBD1. Germline-derived CDR1 and CDR2 are WNHNN and SYGVQD (reference sequence). J gave up 3 bases and V 0 bases, and 0 bases lay outside the gene matches. CDR3 length: 16 amino acids. The CDR3 nucleotides are TGCGCCAGCAGTGAGTCGGGACAGGGGGACACCGGGGAGCTGTTTTTT. Its protein is CASSESGQGDTGELFF.

The CDR3, as DNA: TGTGCCAGCAGCATTGGCGGGGGGCCTACAGATACGCAGTATTTT. It specifies CASSIGGGPTDTQYF. V is TRBV9 and J is TRBJ2-3; 8 bases map to TRBD2. The CDR3 consists of 15 residues. J was trimmed by 3 bases and V by 4 bases; bases with no gene match: 7. From germline, CDR1 is SGDLS and CDR2 YYNGEE.

Regarding this clonotype: Since a much larger clone is just one base distant, this may be a read error. The chain couples TRBV6-6 to TRBJ1-2; D unresolved. In germline, CDR1 is MNHNY, CDR2 SVGAGI (reference sequence). CDR3 length: 12 residues. V was cut by 4 bases and J by 2 bases, with 5 bases left in between. The DNA of the CDR3 is TGTGCCAGCAGTTCTACAAACTATGGCTACACCTTC. It is translated as CASSSTNYGYTF.

This clonotype was counted many times. The chain carries TRBV2 and TRBJ2-7; D uncertain. Germline V gene lookup returns CDR1 SNHLY and CDR2 FYNNEI. Trimming removed 7 bases from V and 3 bases from J, with 13 bases in between. This CDR3 has 13 residues. The CDR3 nucleotides are TGTGCCAGCATGGCTATTAGTGACTACGAGCAGTACGTC. Protein product: CASMAISDYEQYV.

V gene TRBV29-1 combines with J gene TRBJ1-2, with D uncertain. Germline assignment: CDR1 SQVTM and CDR2 ANQGSEA. V lost 5 bases, J lost 6 bases, and 16 bases lay in between. The CDR3 totals 13 residues. CDR3 DNA: TGCAGCGTTCTTCTGTCCTCAGGCGATGGCTACACCTTC. Protein product: CSVLLSSGDGYTF.

There are a few counts of this clonotype. This rearrangement joins TRBV4-3 to TRBJ2-5; D unclear. Trimming removed 4 bases at V and 9 bases at J, with 27 bases between. The CDR3 is 17 amino acids. Germline-derived CDR1 and CDR2 are LGHNA and YSLEER. CDR3: CASSPRRSHLTPEAQYF. CDR3 sequence (DNA): TGCGCCAGCAGCCCGCGGCGAAGTCACCTTACCCCCGAAGCCCAGTACTTC.

The chain is built from TRBV28 and TRBJ2-7; 9 positions agree with TRBD1. The J segment lost 3 bases and the V segment lost 7 bases, leaving 7 bases of the junction unmatched. Germline V CDR1 and CDR2: MDHEN, SYDVKM. The CDR3 length is 14 residues. CDR3 in amino acids: CASMGGTGLYEQYV. CDR3 DNA: TGTGCCAGCATGGGCGGGACAGGGCTCTACGAGCAGTACGTC.

This clonotype was seen repeatedly, ten times or more. The chain uses TRBV20-1 and TRBJ1-4; no clear D gene. The CDR3 covers 12 residues. Germline CDR1 DFQATT, CDR2 SNEGSKA (reference sequence). Trimming took 5 bases from V and 6 from J, leaving 10 bases between them. The CDR3: CSAGELYEKLFF. The CDR3, as DNA: TGCAGTGCTGGCGAACTATATGAAAAACTGTTTTTT.

This clonotype appeared many times. This rearrangement joins TRBV3-1 to TRBJ2-3; D perhaps matches TRBD2 (6 bases). V shed 4 bases and J shed 2 bases, with 22 bases lying between them. Germline V gives CDR1 LGHDT, CDR2 YNNKEL (reference sequence). This CDR3 has 18 amino acids. The CDR3 DNA reads as TGTGCCAGCAGCCCCGGGAGTAGCGGACTATCATACACAGATACGCAGTATTTT. As protein: CASSPGSSGLSYTDTQYF.

The chain couples TRBV4-3 to TRBJ2-5; 8 nucleotides line up with TRBD2. Germline lookup yields CDR1 LGHNA and CDR2 YSLEER. Trimming took 5 bases from V and 6 from J; bases not matched to a gene: 20. There are 18 residues in the CDR3. The CDR3 loop is CASSITPGASGPRQTQYF. As DNA, the CDR3 is TGCGCCAGCAGCATCACACCGGGGGCTAGCGGGCCTCGACAGACCCAGTACTTC.

This clonotype was observed at least ten times. The V gene is TRBV20-1, the J gene TRBJ2-1; 9 positions match TRBD2. CDR3 length: 15 residues. Germline CDR1 is DFQATT and CDR2 is SNEGSKA (reference sequence). V dropped 5 bases and J dropped 7; count of bases not matched to a gene: 12. The CDR3 nucleotides are TGCAGTGCTGGTGCCTCTAGCGGGGTTGGGAATGAGCAGTTCTTC. Its protein product is CSAGASSGVGNEQFF.

This clonotype was recorded at least ten times. This chain joins TRBV5-1 and TRBJ2-3; D is tentatively TRBD1 or TRBD2 (5 bases each). This CDR3 contains 15 residues. The V gene's germline CDR1 is SGHRS and CDR2 YFSETQ. Trimming took 3 bases from V and 0 from J, leaving 11 bases between them. The CDR3 sequence is CASSWGTVSTDTQYF. DNA of the CDR3: TGCGCCAGCAGCTGGGGGACGGTTAGCACAGATACGCAGTATTTT.

The genes are TRBV3-1 and TRBJ1-3; TRBD1 agrees at 7 bases. The J segment lost 4 bases and the V segment lost 3 bases, leaving 9 bases of the junction unmatched. The length of the CDR3 is 16 residues. Per the germline V gene, CDR1 is LGHDT and CDR2 is YNNKEL (reference sequence). The DNA of the CDR3 is TGTGCCAGCAGCCATAGAGGGCCGGGACAGGGAAACACCATATATTTT. Amino acid sequence: CASSHRGPGQGNTIYF.

This clonotype was recorded a few times. The CDR3 reads CSASGSTGVVNEQFF. The CDR3 nucleotides are TGCAGTGCTAGCGGGTCAACAGGGGTGGTCAATGAGCAGTTCTTC. The chain combines TRBV20-1 with TRBJ2-1, with 7 positions matching TRBD1. Germline values: CDR1 DFQATT, CDR2 SNEGSKA (reference sequence). The CDR3 consists of 15 residues. V lost 3 bases to trimming and J lost 6 bases; unmatched junction nucleotides: 11.